This TCR beta chain came from a study of post-analysis software for immune sequencing data. Study-level background: The disease courses spanned relapsing-remitting, secondary progressive and progressive-relapsing forms of multiple sclerosis. Notes on the study in general: When patients were compared with controls, about five TRBV segments were more frequent, TRBV5-6, TRBV5-1 and TRBV20-1 among them.

V was shortened by 4 bases and J by 1 base, with 4 bases between the two germline ends. Germline lookup yields CDR1 ENHRY and CDR2 SYGVKD. The CDR3 covers 12 residues. As regards this clonotype: Its target is not known.

TCR beta cDNA libraries had unique molecular identifiers. The authors obtained roughly 500,000 cDNA molecules from approximately 0.95 to 9.8 million T cells. Each CDR3 protein is one row after TCRdb ran MiXCR on the PCR reads. This repertoire shows 350,000 to 500,000 distinct CDR3 sequences, less than 40% found once; its top ten account for 6% to 9%. The J gene is TRBJ1-1, the V gene TRBV10-3; D gene unclear. The receptor comes from a girl aged 2 to 10 with multiple sclerosis. Sequences were obtained from blood. CDR3 loop: CAISAENTEAFF. CDR3 DNA sequence: TGTGCCATCAGTGCGGAGAACACTGAAGCTTTCTTT.